The clone carrying this TCR beta chain was seen a few times. In the authors' methods: Counts of nucleated cells, estimated from reference gene primer amplification, were obtained. The data were produced by immunoSEQ multiplex PCR, yet TCRdb's version contains in-frame clones alone and is incomplete. That table gives V, J and clone size, and the DNA gave D and trimming. The table records tens of thousands of clones, roughly four fifths of them present only once. The CDR3 consists of 20 residues. Unmatched junction bases numbered 14, after V lost 5 bases and J lost 0 bases. CDR1 and CDR2 from the germline V gene are MDHEN and SYDVKM. These data come from a study of blood T cell repertoires in COVID-19. On the study more broadly: Sites across the United States, Italy and Spain contributed samples from acute and convalescent COVID-19. T cells, B-cell-depleted T cells, or PBMCs provided the cDNA or gDNA that served as material.

The chain uses TRBV28 and TRBJ2-6, with 9 bases that match TRBD1. Sequencing input: peripheral blood. The receptor was derived from an older man with COVID-19, enrolled during active disease. CDR3 amino acids: CASSQWDRALISSGANVLTF. As DNA, the CDR3 is TGTGCCAGCAGTCAGTGGGACAGGGCTTTAATAAGCTCTGGGGCCAACGTCCTGACTTTC.